The next 13 T cell receptor beta chains were all read from a single sample in a study of blood T cell repertoires in COVID-19 (dated by TCRdb to 2018 to 2021). Preparation of the library involved the immunoSEQ multiplex PCR assay. In TCRdb, the immuneACCESS table is reduced to in-frame sequences with V and J assigned. These tables do not hold every clone; where another copy was compared, an unresolved V gene accounts for under half, and the others remain unexplained. Present in this sample are around 130,000 clones, 85% to 90% of which were seen just once. The ten most abundant clones make up 25% to 30% of the sample. The sequencing sample was made of peripheral blood. Receptors originate from a man between 65 and 85 years old with active or convalescent COVID-19.

The chain recombines TRBV18 with TRBJ2-1, with D tentatively TRBD2 (6 bases). The length of the CDR3 is 14 residues. CDR1 is KGHSH and CDR2 is LQKENI in the germline V gene. Trimming shortened V by 2 bases and J by 5 bases, and 10 bases separated the two germline ends. CDR3 sequence: CASSPNTGDNEQFF. The DNA of the CDR3 is TGTGCCAGCTCACCAAATACGGGGGACAATGAGCAGTTCTTC.

The chain uses TRBV19 and TRBJ2-5; perhaps TRBD1 as D (6 bases). Germline CDR1 is LNHDA and CDR2 is SQIVND (reference sequence). CDR3 length equals 13 residues. V lost 4 bases to trimming and J lost 5 bases, with 11 bases between them. DNA of the CDR3: TGTGCCAGTAGTACAGGGGTCGCGGAGACCCAGTACTTC. It yields the protein CASSTGVAETQYF. The variable domain in full, with the rest retrieved from reference TRBV19 and TRBJ2-5, is DGGITQSPKYLFRKEGQNVTLSCEQNLNHDAMYWYRQDPGQGLRLIYYSQIVNDFQKGDIAEGYSVSREKKESFPLTVTSAQKNPTAFYLCASSTGVAETQYFGPGTRLLVL.

The genes are TRBV20-1 and TRBJ1-2, with D unresolved. The CDR3 extends over 11 amino acids. Germline V gene data show CDR1 as DFQATT and CDR2 as SNEGSKA (reference sequence). Trimming pared 3 bases from V and 6 bases from J, leaving 8 bases between. For the CDR3, the DNA is TGCAGTGCTAGGAGCGGGGATGGCTACACCTTC. It specifies CSARSGDGYTF.

The CDR3 nucleotides are TGTGCCAGCAGCATACAGGGGGCGGTCACCGGGGAGCTGTTTTTT. Its translation: CASSIQGAVTGELFF. The rearrangement links TRBV11-2 to TRBJ2-2; 9 positions match TRBD1. Trimming cost V 5 bases and J 4 bases; bases outside gene matches: 5. This CDR3 has 15 residues. Germline lookup yields CDR1 SGHAT and CDR2 FQNNGV.

The gene calls are TRBV7-8 and TRBJ2-7; 9 bases line up with TRBD2. CDR1 SGHVS and CDR2 FQNEAQ come from the germline V gene. Losses at the gene ends were 5 bases for V and 3 bases for J; bases not matched to a gene: 17. The CDR3 has 18 residues. The CDR3 sequence is CASSPQGMYAGGNYEQYF. The CDR3 nucleotides are TGTGCCAGCAGCCCTCAGGGGATGTATGCGGGAGGGAACTACGAGCAGTACTTC. Full variable domain (rest looked up from reference TRBV7-8 and TRBJ2-7): GAGVSQSPRYKVAKRGQDVALRCDPISGHVSLFWYQQALGQGPEFLTYFQNEAQLDKSGLPSDRFFAERPEGSVSTLKIQRTQQEDSAVYLCASSPQGMYAGGNYEQYFGPGTRLTVT.

The chain carries TRBV28 and TRBJ2-1, with no clear D. The CDR3 runs 16 residues. Germline loops: CDR1 MDHEN, CDR2 SYDVKM. Deletions cut 2 bases from V and 0 bases from J, with 11 bases between. CDR3 DNA: TGTGCCAGCAGTTTACAAAGCGTAAGCTCCTACAATGAGCAGTTCTTC. It codes for CASSLQSVSSYNEQFF.

V usage is TRBV6-1 and J usage is TRBJ2-7; D is unresolved. The V end was cut by 3 bases, the J end by 2 bases, with 8 bases between. Germline V gene data show CDR1 as MNHNS and CDR2 as SASEGT. The CDR3 has 13 amino acids. CDR3 DNA: TGTGCCAGCAGTGACAGGTTTACCTACGAGCAGTACTTC. Translation gives CASSDRFTYEQYF.

This clone was found once. This chain links TRBV27 with TRBJ2-7; no firm D call. With 3 bases removed from V and 2 bases from J, the gap between germline ends came to 11 bases. This CDR3 has 14 amino acids. Germline V CDR1 and CDR2: MNHEY, SMNVEV (reference sequence). CDR3 sequence reads: CASSFRSVAYEQYF. The CDR3, as DNA: TGTGCCAGCAGTTTCCGTTCGGTAGCCTACGAGCAGTACTTC.

This clone was counted between two and nine times. This sequence joins TRBV5-4 and TRBJ1-3; 7 bases are shared with TRBD1. Germline CDR1 SGHNT, CDR2 YYREEE (reference sequence). This CDR3 is built from 16 residues. V lost 4 bases, J lost 0 bases, and 7 bases stayed unmatched. The CDR3 reads CASSKNRGNSGNTIYF. In DNA form, the CDR3 reads TGTGCCAGCAGCAAGAACAGGGGAAACTCTGGAAACACCATATATTTT.

The chain uses TRBV18 and TRBJ2-2; D unresolved. Between the trimmed V and J ends, which lost 3 bases and 2 bases, there was a span of 7 bases. Germline V gene lookup returns CDR1 KGHSH and CDR2 LQKENI. The CDR3 length is 14 residues. The CDR3 bases are TGTGCCAGCTCACCTCCAACTAACACCGGGGAGCTGTTTTTT. Its protein is CASSPPTNTGELFF.

V and J are TRBV6-5 and TRBJ1-5, with 9 bases aligning to TRBD1. Germline V gene sequence: CDR1 MNHEY, CDR2 SVGAGI. The CDR3 covers 15 residues. J lost 6 bases, V lost 0 bases, and 3 bases had no gene match. CDR3 region: CASSYSSTGGQPQHF. The DNA of the CDR3 is TGTGCCAGCAGTTACTCATCGACAGGGGGTCAGCCCCAGCATTTT.

The chain recombines TRBV24-1 with TRBJ2-2; D perhaps matches TRBD2 (6 bases). This CDR3 region has 13 residues. The V gene's germline CDR1 is KGHDR and CDR2 SFDVKD. The V end was cut by 9 bases, the J end by 1 base, with 8 bases between. The CDR3 sequence is CATGTENTGELFF. The CDR3 DNA sequence: TGTGCCACCGGGACTGAGAACACCGGGGAGCTGTTTTTT.

V is TRBV10-1 and J is TRBJ1-1; 9 bases align to TRBD1. V dropped 5 bases and J dropped 6; count of bases not matched to a gene: 10. This CDR3 has 15 amino acids. Germline V gives CDR1 WNHNN, CDR2 SYGVQD (reference sequence). The CDR3 loop is CASSPGQGRFAEAFF. In DNA form, the CDR3 reads TGCGCCAGCAGTCCGGGACAGGGTCGGTTCGCTGAAGCTTTCTTT.